The 14 T cell receptor beta chains listed next were all sequenced from one sample in a study of T cell responses to AZD1222 COVID-19 vaccine. Profiled with immunoSEQ multiplex PCR; TCRdb holds only in-frame clones, not every one. The data show about 120,000 clones, around 92% seen once. Specimen: peripheral blood, collected on day 0 of AZD1222 vaccination. The receptors here all came from an adult in good health.

The J gene is TRBJ2-2, the V gene TRBV24-1; 13 bases are a match to TRBD2. Germline values: CDR1 KGHDR, CDR2 SFDVKD. The junction had 9 bases not matched to a gene; V was cut back by 3 bases and J by 3 bases. The CDR3 runs to 19 residues. CDR3 DNA: TGTGCCACCAGTGATCCCTCCTTACTAGCGGGAGGGGACACCGGGGAGCTGTTTTTT. This encodes CATSDPSLLAGGDTGELFF.

The gene calls are TRBV7-2 and TRBJ2-7; D possibly corresponds to TRBD2 (6 bases). This CDR3 is built from 12 residues. Germline CDR1 is SGHTA and CDR2 is FQGNSA. Trimming cost V 5 bases and J 5 bases, with 10 bases left between them. This chain's CDR3 is CASSRGLDEQYF. The CDR3 DNA reads as TGTGCCAGCAGCAGGGGACTTGACGAGCAGTACTTC. The variable domain in full, completed from reference TRBV7-2 and TRBJ2-7, reads GAGVSQSPSNKVTEKGKDVELRCDPISGHTALYWYRQSLGQGLEFLIYFQGNSAPDKSGLPSDRFSAERTGGSVSTLTIQRTQQEDSAVYLCASSRGLDEQYFGPGTRLTVT.

The genes are TRBV6-6 and TRBJ1-1; no firm D call. Trimming pared 0 bases from V and 11 bases from J, leaving 13 bases between. Germline CDR1 is MNHNY and CDR2 is SVGAGI (reference sequence). The CDR3 is 13 amino acids. CDR3 in DNA: TGTGCCAGCAGTTACTCTATCAGCCGAGAGGCTTTCTTT. Residues: CASSYSISREAFF.

The chain links TRBV12-3 or TRBV12-4 to TRBJ1-1, with 8 bases that match TRBD1. V was pared by 6 bases and J by 4 bases, with 4 bases of the junction left unmatched. This CDR3 region has 13 residues. CDR3 bases: TGTGCCAGCAGGCCCACAGGGGGCACTGAAGCTTTCTTT. Translating it yields CASRPTGGTEAFF.

This clone was seen once. This chain uses TRBV3-1 (or the pseudogene TRBV3-2) with TRBJ2-7, with TRBD2 matching over 8 bases. The CDR3 sequence is 15 residues long. Germline CDR1 LGHDT, CDR2 YNNKEL (reference sequence). J lost 0 bases, V lost 6 bases, and 7 bases had no gene match. CDR3 region: CASRRERGLSYEQYF. The CDR3 DNA reads as TGTGCCAGCAGGCGGGAGCGGGGGCTCTCCTACGAGCAGTACTTC.

The V gene is TRBV27, the J gene TRBJ2-7; 9 bases line up with TRBD1. V lost 4 bases and J lost 2; bases outside the gene matches: 6. This CDR3 is built from 15 residues. Germline-derived CDR1 and CDR2 are MNHEY and SMNVEV (reference sequence). CDR3 nucleotides: TGTGCCAGCAGTTCGAACGGACAGGGGCCCTACGAGCAGTACTTC. Its protein product is CASSSNGQGPYEQYF.

The chain combines TRBV5-4 with TRBJ2-1, with 7 nucleotides matching TRBD2. This CDR3 region has 15 residues. Unmatched junction bases numbered 6, after V lost 4 bases and J lost 2 bases. Germline CDR1 and CDR2: SGHNT and YYREEE (reference sequence). CDR3: CASSLRLAPYNEQFF. The CDR3 DNA follows: TGTGCCAGCAGCCTGCGACTAGCACCCTACAATGAGCAGTTCTTC.

The chain uses TRBV7-9 and TRBJ2-7, with D possibly matching TRBD2 (7 bases). Germline V gene data show CDR1 as SEHNR and CDR2 as FQNEAQ (reference sequence). Trimming removed 8 bases at V and 0 bases at J, with 20 bases between. The CDR3 totals 16 residues. CDR3 nucleotide sequence: TGTGCCAGCCCCTTTACGGGGGGCCACTCCTCCTACGAGCAGTACTTC. It specifies CASPFTGGHSSYEQYF.

This chain uses TRBV9 with TRBJ2-7, with 8 bases lining up with TRBD2. CDR1 and CDR2 (germline): SGDLS, YYNGEE. After removal of 4 bases from V and 3 bases from J, the junction contained 9 bases not matched to a gene. This CDR3 contains 15 residues. The CDR3 loop is CASSTRLAPVYEQYF. CDR3 DNA sequence: TGTGCCAGCAGCACCCGACTAGCGCCTGTCTACGAGCAGTACTTC.

The chain combines TRBV19 with TRBJ1-1; 11 bases align to TRBD1. The germline CDR1 and CDR2 sequences are LNHDA and SQIVND (reference sequence). This CDR3 comprises 16 residues. Trimming cost V 3 bases and J 4 bases; bases outside gene matches: 7. CDR3 region: CASSILRGTGGTEAFF. In DNA form, the CDR3 reads TGTGCCAGTAGTATTCTGAGAGGGACAGGGGGCACTGAAGCTTTCTTT.

The chain has TRBV28 and TRBJ2-7; D possibly uses TRBD1 or TRBD2 (5 bases each). CDR3 length equals 18 residues. V was trimmed by 1 base and J by 3 bases, leaving 22 bases between them. Germline CDR1 MDHEN, CDR2 SYDVKM. The CDR3 is CASSLFSGEGPHYYEQYF. For the CDR3, the DNA is TGTGCCAGCAGTTTATTTTCTGGAGAGGGGCCCCACTACTACGAGCAGTACTTC.

The chain recombines TRBV3-1 (or the pseudogene TRBV3-2) with TRBJ2-3; TRBD1 agrees at 9 bases. V lost 4 bases, J lost 3 bases, and 2 bases stayed unmatched. The CDR3 covers 14 residues. Germline V gene lookup returns CDR1 LGHDT and CDR2 YNNKEL (reference sequence). CDR3: CASSRDRETDTQYF. The CDR3 region has the DNA TGTGCCAGCAGCCGGGACAGGGAGACAGATACGCAGTATTTT.

The chain has TRBV4-1 and TRBJ2-3, with D uncertain. Germline loops: CDR1 MGHRA, CDR2 YSYEKL. The germline V and J ends were trimmed by 1 base and 6 bases, with 8 bases remaining between them. This CDR3 region has 13 residues. CDR3 DNA sequence: TGCGCCAGCAGCCAAGCCCTTGTGGATACGCAGTATTTT. This sequence encodes CASSQALVDTQYF.

CDR3 region: CASSPGTGFNYGYTF. The CDR3 DNA reads TGTGCCAGCAGCCCCGGGACAGGGTTTAACTATGGCTACACCTTC. The chain couples TRBV28 to TRBJ1-2, with TRBD1 matching over 9 bases. Germline V gives CDR1 MDHEN, CDR2 SYDVKM. The ends lost 6 bases at V and 1 base at J; junction bases unmatched: 6. The CDR3 is 15 residues long.